These 5 T cell receptor beta chains came from one sample sequenced in a study of blood T cell repertoires in COVID-19. Assay used: immunoSEQ multiplex PCR; TCRdb lists only in-frame clones, some missing. This sample carries over 85,000 clones, more than 75% of them seen once, and the ten largest clones take under 8%. Sequenced input: peripheral blood. Source of these receptors: a human donor with acute or convalescent COVID-19. The donor label of this sample is uncertain.

V usage is TRBV10-3 and J usage is TRBJ2-3, with a tentative D call TRBD2 (6 bases). Trimming took off 4 bases at V and 1 base at J, with 6 bases between the two ends. Per the germline V gene, CDR1 is ENHRY and CDR2 is SYGVKD. CDR3 length: 13 residues. Here the CDR3 reads CAISGLGTDTQYF. CDR3 nucleotide sequence: TGTGCCATCAGTGGACTAGGCACAGATACGCAGTATTTT.

This chain connects TRBV7-9 to TRBJ1-4; no reliable D call. The CDR3 is 14 residues long. Deletions cut 5 bases from V and 3 bases from J, with 10 bases between. Germline V gene data show CDR1 as SEHNR and CDR2 as FQNEAQ (reference sequence). The CDR3 protein is CASSVTAPNEKLFF. CDR3 coding DNA: TGTGCCAGCAGCGTCACAGCTCCTAATGAAAAACTGTTTTTT.

The chain joins TRBV7-3 to TRBJ2-1; the D gene is possibly TRBD2 (6 bases). The ends were cut back, 1 base at V and 0 bases at J, with 7 bases in the middle. CDR3 length: 15 amino acids. CDR1 is SGHTA and CDR2 is FQGTGA in the germline V gene. Here the CDR3 DNA reads TGTGCCAGCAGCTTAATAGCGGACTCCTACAATGAGCAGTTCTTC. This gives the protein CASSLIADSYNEQFF.

The rearrangement uses TRBV7-9 and TRBJ2-3, with 11 nucleotides matching TRBD1. V was clipped by 5 bases and J by 3 bases; unmatched bases: 7. The CDR3 sequence is 16 residues long. Germline CDR1 is SEHNR and CDR2 is FQNEAQ (reference sequence). The CDR3 DNA sequence: TGTGCCAGCAGCCAAGGGGACAGGGGGAAAACAGATACGCAGTATTTT. This sequence encodes CASSQGDRGKTDTQYF.

CDR3 region: CASSVAGGPGEQFF. The CDR3 coding sequence is TGTGCCAGCAGCGTAGCGGGGGGGCCCGGTGAGCAGTTCTTC. The chain couples TRBV25-1 to TRBJ2-1; TRBD2 aligns across 11 bases. The V and J ends lost 6 bases and 9 bases, in that order; junction bases with no gene match: 7. The CDR3 length is 14 residues. The germline gives CDR1 MGHDK, CDR2 SYGVNS.